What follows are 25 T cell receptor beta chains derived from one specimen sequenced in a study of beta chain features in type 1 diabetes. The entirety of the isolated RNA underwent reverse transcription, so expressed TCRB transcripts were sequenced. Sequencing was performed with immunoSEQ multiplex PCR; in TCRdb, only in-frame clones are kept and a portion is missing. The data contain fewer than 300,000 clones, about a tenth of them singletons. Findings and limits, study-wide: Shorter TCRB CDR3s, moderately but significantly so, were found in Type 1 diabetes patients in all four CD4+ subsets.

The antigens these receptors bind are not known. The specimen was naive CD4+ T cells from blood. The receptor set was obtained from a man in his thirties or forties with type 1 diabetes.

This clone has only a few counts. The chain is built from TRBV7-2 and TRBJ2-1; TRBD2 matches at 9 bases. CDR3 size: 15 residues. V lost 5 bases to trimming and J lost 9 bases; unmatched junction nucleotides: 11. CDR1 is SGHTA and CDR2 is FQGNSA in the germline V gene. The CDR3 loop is CASSEQSGGNGEQFF. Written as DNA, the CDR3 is TGTGCCAGCAGCGAGCAGAGCGGGGGGAACGGTGAGCAGTTCTTC.

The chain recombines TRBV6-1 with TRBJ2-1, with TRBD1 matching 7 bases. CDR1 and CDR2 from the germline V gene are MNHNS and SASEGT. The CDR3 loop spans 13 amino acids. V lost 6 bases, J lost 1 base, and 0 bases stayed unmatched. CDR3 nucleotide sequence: TGTGCCAGCAGGACAGGGTCCTACAATGAGCAGTTCTTC. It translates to CASRTGSYNEQFF.

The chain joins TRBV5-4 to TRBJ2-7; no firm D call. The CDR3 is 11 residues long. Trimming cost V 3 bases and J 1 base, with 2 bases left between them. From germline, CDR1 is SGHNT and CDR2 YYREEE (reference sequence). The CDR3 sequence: CASSSSYEQYF. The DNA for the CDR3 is TGTGCCAGCAGCTCGTCCTACGAGCAGTACTTC.

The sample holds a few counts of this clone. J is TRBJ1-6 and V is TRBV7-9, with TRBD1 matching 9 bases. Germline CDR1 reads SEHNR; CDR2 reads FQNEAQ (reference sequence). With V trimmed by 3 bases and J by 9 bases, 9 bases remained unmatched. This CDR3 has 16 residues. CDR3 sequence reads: CASSLGGQGSGSPLHF. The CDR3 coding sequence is TGTGCCAGCAGCTTGGGAGGACAGGGGAGTGGTTCACCCCTCCACTTT.

CDR3 sequence: CASRPGQGGQETQYF. CDR3 coding DNA: TGTGCCAGCAGGCCGGGACAGGGGGGACAAGAGACCCAGTACTTC. The chain recombines TRBV6-1 with TRBJ2-5; 11 nucleotides line up with TRBD1. Germline CDR1 reads MNHNS; CDR2 reads SASEGT. The ends lost 6 bases at V and 2 bases at J; junction bases unmatched: 5. This CDR3 region has 15 residues.

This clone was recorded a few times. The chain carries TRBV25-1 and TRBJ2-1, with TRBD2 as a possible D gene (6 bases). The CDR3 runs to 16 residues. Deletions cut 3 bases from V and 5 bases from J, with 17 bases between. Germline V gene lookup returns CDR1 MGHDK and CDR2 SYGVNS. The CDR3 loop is CASSDPMGREDNEQFF. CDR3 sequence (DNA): TGTGCCAGCAGTGACCCCATGGGCAGGGAGGACAATGAGCAGTTCTTC.

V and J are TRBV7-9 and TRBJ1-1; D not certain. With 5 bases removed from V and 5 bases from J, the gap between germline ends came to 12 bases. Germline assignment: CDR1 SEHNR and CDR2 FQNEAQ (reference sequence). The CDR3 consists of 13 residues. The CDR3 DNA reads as TGTGCCAGCAGCAAGGAGCAGCGGACTGAAGCTTTCTTT. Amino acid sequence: CASSKEQRTEAFF.

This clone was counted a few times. In DNA, the CDR3 is TGCGCCAGCAGCTCCCGACTAGCGGGGGGGCGGGGTGAGCAGTTCTTC. It encodes CASSSRLAGGRGEQFF. The rearrangement links TRBV5-1 to TRBJ2-1, with 14 bases identical to TRBD2. V trimming: 3 bases; J trimming: 9 bases; junction bases outside the gene matches: 8. CDR3 length: 16 amino acids. The germline CDR1 and CDR2 sequences are SGHRS and YFSETQ.

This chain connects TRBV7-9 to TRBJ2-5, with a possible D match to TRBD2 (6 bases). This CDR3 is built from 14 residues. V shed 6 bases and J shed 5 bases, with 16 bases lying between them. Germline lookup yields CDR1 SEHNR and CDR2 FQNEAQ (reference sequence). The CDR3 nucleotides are TGTGCCAGCAGTCCATGGGGAGGCTCTGAGACCCAGTACTTC. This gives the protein CASSPWGGSETQYF.

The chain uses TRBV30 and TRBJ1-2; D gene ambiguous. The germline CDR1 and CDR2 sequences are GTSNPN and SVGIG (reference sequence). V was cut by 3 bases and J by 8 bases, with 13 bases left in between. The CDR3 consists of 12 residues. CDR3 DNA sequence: TGTGCCTGGAGAAACGAAGGCGGCGGCTACACCTTC. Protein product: CAWRNEGGGYTF.

CDR3 sequence: CASGRTQGFAGNTIYF. Written as DNA, the CDR3 is TGTGCCAGCGGACGAACTCAGGGGTTCGCTGGAAACACCATATATTTT. The genes are TRBV28 and TRBJ1-3, with D tentatively TRBD1 (6 bases). The V end was cut by 8 bases, the J end by 2 bases, with 19 bases between. This CDR3 spans 16 amino acids. CDR1 is MDHEN and CDR2 is SYDVKM in the germline V gene.

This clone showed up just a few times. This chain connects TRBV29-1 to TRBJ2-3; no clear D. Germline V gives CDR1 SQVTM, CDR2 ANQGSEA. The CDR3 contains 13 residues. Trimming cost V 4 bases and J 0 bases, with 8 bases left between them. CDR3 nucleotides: TGCAGCGTTGGGGCGCATAGCACAGATACGCAGTATTTT. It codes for CSVGAHSTDTQYF.

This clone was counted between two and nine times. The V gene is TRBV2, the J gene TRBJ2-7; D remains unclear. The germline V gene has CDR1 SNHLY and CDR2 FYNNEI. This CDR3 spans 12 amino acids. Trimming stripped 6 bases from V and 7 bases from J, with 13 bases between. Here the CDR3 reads CASSPPLREQYF. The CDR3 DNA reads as TGTGCCAGCAGCCCACCGCTCAGGGAGCAGTACTTC.

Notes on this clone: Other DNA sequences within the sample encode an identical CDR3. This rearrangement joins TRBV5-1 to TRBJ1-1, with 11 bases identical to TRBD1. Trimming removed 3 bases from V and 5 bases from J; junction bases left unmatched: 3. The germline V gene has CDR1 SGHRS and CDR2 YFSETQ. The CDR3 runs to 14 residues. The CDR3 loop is CASSSGQGATEAFF. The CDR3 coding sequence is TGCGCCAGCAGCTCCGGACAGGGGGCGACTGAAGCTTTCTTT.

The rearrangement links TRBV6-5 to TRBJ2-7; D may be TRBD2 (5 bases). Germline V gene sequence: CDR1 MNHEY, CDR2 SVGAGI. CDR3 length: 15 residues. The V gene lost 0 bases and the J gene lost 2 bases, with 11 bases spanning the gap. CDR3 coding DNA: TGTGCCAGCAGTTACTCGTCACGGGGTCCCTACGAGCAGTACTTC. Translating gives CASSYSSRGPYEQYF.

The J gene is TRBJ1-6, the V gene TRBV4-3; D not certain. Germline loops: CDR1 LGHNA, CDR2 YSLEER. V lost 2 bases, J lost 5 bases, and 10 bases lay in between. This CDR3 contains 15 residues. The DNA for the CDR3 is TGCGCCAGCAGCCAACGGAGCGGGGATAATTCACCCCTCCACTTT. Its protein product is CASSQRSGDNSPLHF.

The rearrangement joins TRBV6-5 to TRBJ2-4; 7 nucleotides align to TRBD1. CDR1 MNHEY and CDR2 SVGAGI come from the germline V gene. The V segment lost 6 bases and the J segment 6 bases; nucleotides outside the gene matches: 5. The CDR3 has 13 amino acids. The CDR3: CASSTTGTNIQYF. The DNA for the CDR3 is TGTGCCAGCAGCACGACAGGGACAAACATTCAGTACTTC.

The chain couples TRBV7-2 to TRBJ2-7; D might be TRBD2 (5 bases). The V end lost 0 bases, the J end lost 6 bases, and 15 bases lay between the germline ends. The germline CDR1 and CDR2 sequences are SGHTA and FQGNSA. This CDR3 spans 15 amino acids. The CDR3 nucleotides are TGTGCCAGCAGCTTAGCAGCAGCGGTATTAGGCGAGCAGTACTTC. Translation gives CASSLAAAVLGEQYF.

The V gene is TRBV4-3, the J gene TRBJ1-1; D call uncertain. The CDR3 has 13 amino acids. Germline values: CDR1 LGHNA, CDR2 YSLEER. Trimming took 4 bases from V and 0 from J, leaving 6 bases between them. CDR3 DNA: TGCGCCAGCAGCCTTCCAATGAACACTGAAGCTTTCTTT. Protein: CASSLPMNTEAFF.

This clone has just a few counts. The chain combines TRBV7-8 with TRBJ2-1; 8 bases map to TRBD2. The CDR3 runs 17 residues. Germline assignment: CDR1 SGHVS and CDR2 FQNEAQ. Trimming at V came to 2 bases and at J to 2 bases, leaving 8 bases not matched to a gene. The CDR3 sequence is CASSLQRAGVPYNEQFF. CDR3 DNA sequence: TGTGCCAGCAGCTTACAGCGAGCGGGGGTACCCTACAATGAGCAGTTCTTC.

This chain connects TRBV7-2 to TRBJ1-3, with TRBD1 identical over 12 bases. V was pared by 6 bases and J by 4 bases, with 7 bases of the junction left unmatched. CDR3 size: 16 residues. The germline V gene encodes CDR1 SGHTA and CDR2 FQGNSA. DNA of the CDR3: TGTGCCAGCAGTCTCGGGACAGGGGGCGGCGGAAACACCATATATTTT. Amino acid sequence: CASSLGTGGGGNTIYF.

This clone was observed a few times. The CDR3 DNA reads TGTGCCAGCAGCCAAGCCGGAGCCTCCTACGAGCAGTACTTC. This codes for CASSQAGASYEQYF. The chain recombines TRBV14 with TRBJ2-7; D ambiguous. The CDR3 totals 14 residues. Germline CDR1 and CDR2: SGHDN and FVKESK. Trimming took off 1 base at V and 0 bases at J, with 7 bases between the two ends.

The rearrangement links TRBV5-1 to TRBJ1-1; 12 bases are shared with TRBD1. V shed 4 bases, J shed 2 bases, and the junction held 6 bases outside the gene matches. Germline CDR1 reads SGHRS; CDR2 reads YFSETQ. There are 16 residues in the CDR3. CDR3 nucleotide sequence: TGCGCCAGCAGCGCAGGGACAGGGGGCTATAACACTGAAGCTTTCTTT. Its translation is CASSAGTGGYNTEAFF.

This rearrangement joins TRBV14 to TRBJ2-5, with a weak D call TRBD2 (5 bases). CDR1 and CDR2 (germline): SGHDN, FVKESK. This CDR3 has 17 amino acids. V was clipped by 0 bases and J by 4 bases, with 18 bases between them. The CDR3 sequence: CASSQDQTPVAGETQYF. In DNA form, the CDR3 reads TGTGCCAGCAGCCAAGATCAGACTCCCGTTGCGGGAGAGACCCAGTACTTC.

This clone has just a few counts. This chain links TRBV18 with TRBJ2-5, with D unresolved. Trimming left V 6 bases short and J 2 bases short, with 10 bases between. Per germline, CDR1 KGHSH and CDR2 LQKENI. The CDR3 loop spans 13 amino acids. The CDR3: CASSADLQETQYF. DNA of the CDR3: TGTGCCAGCTCCGCGGATTTACAAGAGACCCAGTACTTC. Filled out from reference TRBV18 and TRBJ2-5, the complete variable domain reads NAGVMQNPRHLVRRRGQEARLRCSPMKGHSHVYWYRQLPEEGLKFMVYLQKENIIDESGMPKERFSAEFPKEGPSILRIQQVVRGDSAAYFCASSADLQETQYFGPGTRLLVL.